Detailed here is one T cell receptor beta chain. As yet, its antigen is unknown. This specimen comes from a study of cytomegalovirus exposure and HLA in healthy donors. Findings and limits, study-wide: Common viral pathogens were later found to be apparently linked to several of the most significant clusters. Among TCR sequences, most were rare, though some public TCRs appeared in many donors.

Germline CDR1 is ENHRY and CDR2 is SYGVKD. Trimming cost V 0 bases and J 5 bases; bases outside gene matches: 5. The CDR3 extends over 15 amino acids. PCR employed 60 Vbeta and 13 Jbeta primers. Produced via immunoSEQ multiplex PCR; TCRdb's table is partial and in-frame only. The repertoire includes approximately 100,000 clones, 74% of them detected once, and 2% to 2.5% sits in the top ten. J is TRBJ2-7 and V is TRBV10-3; TRBD1 matches at 9 bases. The sequence came from a human donor in good health. The sample consisted of PBMCs. Written as DNA, the CDR3 is TGTGCCATCAGTGAGTCGGGACAGGGTAACGACGAGCAGTACTTC. This encodes CAISESGQGNDEQYF.